This TCR beta chain emerged from a study of T cell responses to AZD1222 COVID-19 vaccine. Germline assignment: CDR1 MDHEN and CDR2 SYDVKM. This CDR3 is built from 15 residues. Trimming removed 3 bases from V and 5 bases from J, with 11 bases in between. The table came from immunoSEQ multiplex PCR; TCRdb's copy has only in-frame clones and leaves some out. Of roughly 55,000 clones in the sample, around 89% were seen once. The rearrangement joins TRBV28 to TRBJ1-6; D not resolved. This receptor was taken from an adult in good health. Specimen: peripheral blood, collected on day 0 of AZD1222 vaccination. The DNA for the CDR3 is TGTGCCAGCAGTTTTATTGGGGTTCATAATTCACCCCTCCACTTT. The encoded protein is CASSFIGVHNSPLHF.